The source of this TCR beta chain is a study of blood T cell repertoires in COVID-19 (dated by TCRdb to 2019 to 2021). For context, the study as a whole: Samples covering the acute and convalescent phases of COVID-19 were provided by collaborators in the United States, Italy and Spain. The material from the prospective study consisted of cDNA or gDNA derived from T cells, B-cell-depleted T cells, or PBMCs. Deeply sampled blood TCRbeta repertoires from subjects exposed to, actively infected with, or recovered from COVID-19 were included in the dataset. A freely available public database, intended as a resource for researchers studying the immune response to SARS-CoV-2, is where the repertoires were released. The samples were drawn from the first 160 participants of the ongoing ImmuneRACE study and from 950 to 1,500 subjects provided by 6 global collaborators. The sample metadata nearly always contained a de-identified subject ID, COVID-19 status, age in years and sex. Where HLA class I and class II types were available, the types were taken from metadata supplied by the sample provider, not from assay-based typing. Overall study results and their limits: Clinical and demographic metadata were provided uncurated, with the amount varying by source and participant.

In the prospective study, participants were roughly 18 to 95 years old, resided in about two dozen geographic areas of the United States, and were enrolled through a virtual design. In the prospective study, cohorts were assigned on the basis of participant-reported clinical history obtained from a screening survey and a study questionnaire. Recovered participants in ImmuneRACE Cohort 3 were defined by two consecutive negative NP/OP PCR tests, clearance by a healthcare professional, or resolution of symptoms. In the prospective study, mobile phlebotomists collected whole blood, serum and a nasopharyngeal or oropharyngeal swab from each participant. Prospective study participants could optionally give additional blood draws and questionnaires over a 2-month period. Before DNA extraction, blood samples from the prospective study were shipped at room temperature or frozen. The immunoSEQ Assay, a bias-controlled multiplex PCR, was used to amplify TCRbeta CDR3 regions from genomic DNA. The study's own analysis went as follows. The number of nucleated cells in each sample was estimated from the amplification of reference gene primers within the assay. To quantify the absolute abundance of each unique TCRbeta CDR3 rearrangement, sequence reads were collapsed and filtered. For each sample, productive Simpson clonality was calculated by taking the square root of Simpson's diversity index across productive rearrangements. Drawn from immuneACCESS, this table holds only the in-frame rearrangements with V and J called that TCRdb kept. Clones are partly lost; checked studies trace under half to an unresolved V gene and leave the rest unexplained. V and J calls and clone size are those listed in that table; D and trimming were worked out from the DNA. The sample profile shows fewer than 350,000 clones; roughly 90% of them were found once. Jointly, the top ten make up about 5.2% of the sample.

The CDR3 contains 15 residues, cysteine and phenylalanine counted. Here the CDR3 DNA is all that survives: 45 bases in frame from base 1. This clone was seen more than once but under ten times. What antigen it recognizes has not been identified. No much larger clone exists at a distance of one base, and base qualities are not known. The clonotype was recovered from a man between 60 and 70 years old who had recovered from COVID-19. This receptor chain uses TRBV21-1 and TRBJ1-5. TRBV21-1 is a documented pseudogene. The material sequenced was PBMCs or T cells enriched from blood (not recorded which). The CDR3: CASSKPESSNQPQHF. The DNA sequence is given as TGTGCCAGCAGCAAACCCGAGTCTAGCAATCAGCCCCAGCATTTT.